This TCR beta chain was obtained from a study of T-cell reconstitution after alpha-beta-depleted transplantation in children. Broader study findings: From newly produced T cells came most of the T-cell counts and diversity one year after transplant. Several patients had high TCRbeta diversity at day 60; it came from surviving recipient T cells and thymic progenitors. There were reportedly several hundred expanded graft clones from which alpha-beta T cells came about two months after transplant.

This clonotype has ten or more counts. Its specificity is unknown. Molecular barcoding with unique molecular identifiers was used for the TCRbeta library. MiXCR, applied by TCRdb to the PCR reads, yields one record per CDR3 protein. The table records 200,000 to 250,000 distinct CDR3 sequences, around 8% of them present only once. Germline values: CDR1 SGHNT, CDR2 YENEEA. The CDR3 sequence is 19 residues long. The ends lost 1 base at V and 4 bases at J; junction bases unmatched: 15. Sequencing was performed on PBMCs, mostly from graft donor cells, taken 180 days after TCRalphabeta/CD19-depleted stem cell transplant. The TCR sequence derives from a male patient between 10 and 17 years old who had a stem cell transplant for acute lymphoblastic leukemia, so the T cells may come from the graft donor. This rearrangement joins TRBV11-3 to TRBJ2-3; 9 nucleotides agree with TRBD1. The CDR3 here is CASSLVSIGWDRAADTQYF. CDR3 bases: TGTGCCAGCAGCTTAGTTAGTATCGGGTGGGACAGGGCTGCAGATACGCAGTATTTT.